The 6 T cell receptor beta chains listed next were all sequenced from one sample in a study of shared clonotypes between healthy human individuals. Assay: immunoSEQ multiplex PCR; the TCRdb copy retains only in-frame clones and omits some. In the table there are 450,000 to 500,000 clones, 76% of which are singletons. Sequencing used PBMCs. The receptors were gathered from a woman aged 40 to 50 in good health. Some clones in this sample may be carry-over from other donors' samples.

The V call is TRBV11-2, the J call TRBJ2-5, with 12 bases aligning to TRBD2. The CDR3 contains 15 residues. V was pared by 6 bases and J by 4 bases, with 6 bases of the junction left unmatched. Germline CDR1 and CDR2: SGHAT and FQNNGV. CDR3 coding DNA: TGTGCCAGCAGACAACAGGGACTAGCGGGAGAGACCCAGTACTTC. Translation gives CASRQQGLAGETQYF. Looking up the rest from reference TRBV11-2 and TRBJ2-5 gives the full variable domain: EAGVAQSPRYKIIEKRQSVAFWCNPISGHATLYWYQQILGQGPKLLIQFQNNGVVDDSQLPKDRFSAERLKGVDSTLKIQPAKLEDSAVYLCASRQQGLAGETQYFGPGTRLLVL.

The rearrangement joins TRBV29-1 to TRBJ2-1, with D tentatively TRBD1 (5 bases). Looked up from germline, CDR1 is SQVTM and CDR2 is ANQGSEA. V was cut by 7 bases and J by 3 bases, with 13 bases left in between. The CDR3 spans 13 residues. CDR3 residues: CSGRGQGYNEQFF. The CDR3 region has the DNA TGCAGCGGCCGAGGTCAGGGCTACAATGAGCAGTTCTTC.

The J gene is TRBJ2-3, the V gene TRBV6-1; 9 bases agree with TRBD1. Germline assignment: CDR1 MNHNS and CDR2 SASEGT. The CDR3 is 14 residues long. Losses at the gene ends were 10 bases for V and 0 bases for J; bases not matched to a gene: 5. The CDR3 coding sequence is TGTGCCACAAGGACAGGGGTGAGCACAGATACGCAGTATTTT. Protein: CATRTGVSTDTQYF.

V gene TRBV5-4 combines with J gene TRBJ1-2; TRBD1 might be the D (5 bases). Germline CDR1 is SGHNT and CDR2 is YYREEE (reference sequence). With 1 base removed from V and 3 bases from J, the gap between germline ends came to 13 bases. This CDR3 comprises 15 residues. For the CDR3, the DNA is TGTGCCAGCAGCTTGATTGGCAGGGAAGACTATGGCTACACCTTC. This gives the protein CASSLIGREDYGYTF. Full variable domain (rest looked up from reference TRBV5-4 and TRBJ1-2): ETGVTQSPTHLIKTRGQQVTLRCSSQSGHNTVSWYQQALGQGPQFIFQYYREEENGRGNFPPRFSGLQFPNYSSELNVNALELDDSALYLCASSLIGREDYGYTFGSGTRLTVV.

The rearrangement uses TRBV7-9 and TRBJ2-7, with 9 bases fitting TRBD2. The trim removed 5 bases at V and 3 bases at J, leaving 14 bases unmatched. In germline, CDR1 is SEHNR, CDR2 FQNEAQ (reference sequence). The CDR3 runs 17 residues. CDR3 sequence: CASSQEWGGGRVYEQYF. CDR3 sequence (DNA): TGTGCCAGCAGCCAAGAATGGGGTGGCGGGAGGGTCTACGAGCAGTACTTC.

The rearrangement joins TRBV21-1 to TRBJ1-2. TRBV21-1 is recorded as a pseudogene. The CDR3 runs to 14 residues. The CDR3 region is CASSKKGLRGGYTF. CDR3 in DNA: TGTGCCAGCAGCAAAAAGGGACTCCGCGGGGGCTACACCTTC.